These 18 T cell receptor beta chains were sequenced from one sample in a study of blood T cell repertoires in COVID-19. The repertoire was sequenced with immunoSEQ multiplex PCR; TCRdb's copy has only in-frame clones and lacks some. The table records approximately 140,000 clones, over 65% of them present only once. The sequenced sample consisted of peripheral blood. The origin of the receptors is a man in his 70s with acute or convalescent COVID-19.

The chain has TRBV5-1 and TRBJ1-1; D call uncertain. V dropped 7 bases and J dropped 1 base, with 11 bases sitting between them. CDR3 size: 13 residues. Germline CDR1 SGHRS, CDR2 YFSETQ. CDR3 DNA sequence: TGCGCCAGCGCGGATCAAGGGAACACTGAAGCTTTCTTT. Its translation is CASADQGNTEAFF. Filled out from reference TRBV5-1 and TRBJ1-1, the complete variable domain reads KAGVTQTPRYLIKTRGQQVTLSCSPISGHRSVSWYQQTPGQGLQFLFEYFSETQRNKGNFPGRFSGRQFSNSRSEMNVSTLELGDSALYLCASADQGNTEAFFGQGTRLTVV.

The gene calls are TRBV19 and TRBJ2-2; 7 nucleotides match TRBD1. CDR1 LNHDA and CDR2 SQIVND come from the germline V gene (reference sequence). Trimming cost V 9 bases and J 5 bases; bases outside gene matches: 9. This CDR3 region has 14 residues. Here the CDR3 DNA reads TGTGCCAGCAGACAGGGCCTGGCAACCGGGGAGCTGTTTTTT. This translates into CASRQGLATGELFF. Combining the CDR3 with reference TRBV19 and TRBJ2-2 gives the whole variable domain DGGITQSPKYLFRKEGQNVTLSCEQNLNHDAMYWYRQDPGQGLRLIYYSQIVNDFQKGDIAEGYSVSREKKESFPLTVTSAQKNPTAFYLCASRQGLATGELFFGEGSRLTVL.

The chain combines TRBV5-4 with TRBJ1-1, with D perhaps matching TRBD1 (6 bases). In germline, CDR1 is SGHNT, CDR2 YYREEE (reference sequence). V was shortened by 4 bases and J by 0 bases, with 22 bases between the two germline ends. CDR3 length: 18 residues. CDR3 sequence: CASSRGGGHYIMNTEAFF. CDR3 sequence (DNA): TGTGCCAGCAGCCGGGGAGGGGGACATTATATCATGAACACTGAAGCTTTCTTT.

This clone was seen only once. The genes are TRBV19 and TRBJ1-2; D is undetermined. CDR1 is LNHDA and CDR2 is SQIVND in the germline V gene (reference sequence). Trimming removed 1 base from V and 3 bases from J, with 15 bases in between. The CDR3 spans 16 residues. The CDR3 DNA sequence: TGTGCCAGTAGTATAGCCCACAGTATAGGTCACTATGGCTACACCTTC. Translation gives CASSIAHSIGHYGYTF. Supplemented by reference TRBV19 and TRBJ1-2, the full variable domain reads DGGITQSPKYLFRKEGQNVTLSCEQNLNHDAMYWYRQDPGQGLRLIYYSQIVNDFQKGDIAEGYSVSREKKESFPLTVTSAQKNPTAFYLCASSIAHSIGHYGYTFGSGTRLTVV.

The chain is built from TRBV20-1 and TRBJ2-7; D is perhaps TRBD2 (6 bases). The V end lost 3 bases, the J end lost 4 bases, and 7 bases lay between the germline ends. The length of the CDR3 is 11 residues. Germline V gene data show CDR1 as DFQATT and CDR2 as SNEGSKA (reference sequence). The CDR3 loop is CSAREGYEQYF. The CDR3 DNA is TGCAGTGCTAGGGAGGGATACGAGCAGTACTTC.

The V gene is TRBV10-3, the J gene TRBJ1-3; D gene ambiguous. CDR3 length: 11 amino acids. V was shortened by 3 bases and J by 8 bases, with 5 bases between the two germline ends. Germline V gene lookup returns CDR1 ENHRY and CDR2 SYGVKD. The CDR3 sequence: CAISDTDTIYF. Here the CDR3 DNA reads TGTGCCATCAGTGACACGGACACCATATATTTT.

A single count supports this clone. The V and J genes are TRBV7-2 and TRBJ2-7; D is possibly TRBD2 (7 bases). Trimming removed 3 bases at V and 2 bases at J, with 11 bases between. The CDR3 runs to 14 residues. CDR1 and CDR2 (germline): SGHTA, FQGNSA. CDR3 sequence reads: CASSFEGGTYEQYF. As DNA, the CDR3 is TGTGCCAGCAGCTTCGAGGGGGGGACCTACGAGCAGTACTTC.

The chain links TRBV6-5 to TRBJ1-6; TRBD1 matches 8 bases. With V trimmed by 10 bases and J by 11 bases, 7 bases remained unmatched. The CDR3 is 12 amino acids. Per the germline V gene, CDR1 is MNHEY and CDR2 is SVGAGI. The CDR3 loop reads CATLDRAAPLHF. In nucleotides, the CDR3 is TGTGCCACCCTGGACAGGGCCGCACCCCTCCACTTT.

The sample holds one count of this clone. The chain is built from TRBV11-2 and TRBJ2-1, with 12 nucleotides matching TRBD2. Germline lookup yields CDR1 SGHAT and CDR2 FQNNGV. V dropped 5 bases and J dropped 8; count of bases not matched to a gene: 7. This CDR3 region has 15 residues. The CDR3 DNA sequence: TGTGCCAGCAGCCACAGACTAGCGGGAGACGATGAGCAGTTCTTC. Its protein is CASSHRLAGDDEQFF. The full variable domain, with the rest looked up from reference TRBV11-2 and TRBJ2-1, is EAGVAQSPRYKIIEKRQSVAFWCNPISGHATLYWYQQILGQGPKLLIQFQNNGVVDDSQLPKDRFSAERLKGVDSTLKIQPAKLEDSAVYLCASSHRLAGDDEQFFGPGTRLTVL.

This clone was counted a few times. The rearrangement joins TRBV5-1 to TRBJ2-7, with TRBD1 identical over 10 bases. V was pared by 7 bases and J by 6 bases, with 7 bases of the junction left unmatched. The CDR3 totals 13 residues. Germline CDR1 and CDR2: SGHRS and YFSETQ. The CDR3 DNA follows: TGCGCCAGCTTCCGGGACAGGGGCGGCGAGCAGTACTTC. This gives the protein CASFRDRGGEQYF. The entire variable domain, with the rest obtained from reference TRBV5-1 and TRBJ2-7, is as follows: KAGVTQTPRYLIKTRGQQVTLSCSPISGHRSVSWYQQTPGQGLQFLFEYFSETQRNKGNFPGRFSGRQFSNSRSEMNVSTLELGDSALYLCASFRDRGGEQYFGPGTRLTVT.

This clone was counted a few times. V and J are TRBV2 and TRBJ1-6; D is ambiguous. Germline V gives CDR1 SNHLY, CDR2 FYNNEI. Trimming removed 7 bases from V and 5 bases from J, with 15 bases in between. The CDR3 covers 15 residues. CDR3 sequence (DNA): TGTGCCAGCACCCCCCGGACTCCAGATAATTCACCCCTCCACTTT. This sequence encodes CASTPRTPDNSPLHF.

The chain carries TRBV19 and TRBJ2-1, with 8 bases matching TRBD2. The CDR3 spans 14 residues. Germline V CDR1 and CDR2: LNHDA, SQIVND (reference sequence). V lost 5 bases and J lost 7; bases outside the gene matches: 7. The CDR3 bases are TGTGCCAGTAGTCCAGGGACTAGGTTAAATGAGCAGTTCTTC. Amino acids: CASSPGTRLNEQFF. The variable domain in full, with the rest retrieved from reference TRBV19 and TRBJ2-1, is DGGITQSPKYLFRKEGQNVTLSCEQNLNHDAMYWYRQDPGQGLRLIYYSQIVNDFQKGDIAEGYSVSREKKESFPLTVTSAQKNPTAFYLCASSPGTRLNEQFFGPGTRLTVL.

The rearrangement uses TRBV5-6 and TRBJ1-5; perhaps TRBD1 as D (5 bases). V lost 0 bases to trimming and J lost 0 bases, with 7 bases between them. CDR3 length: 15 amino acids. Germline V lookup: CDR1 SGHDT, CDR2 YYEEEE. This CDR3 reads CASSLGGHSNQPQHF. The CDR3 nucleotides read TGTGCCAGCAGCTTGGGGGGCCATAGCAATCAGCCCCAGCATTTT. The full variable domain, its missing parts supplied by reference TRBV5-6 and TRBJ1-5, is DAGVTQSPTHLIKTRGQQVTLRCSPKSGHDTVSWYQQALGQGPQFIFQYYEEEERQRGNFPDRFSGHQFPNYSSELNVNALLLGDSALYLCASSLGGHSNQPQHFGDGTRLSIL.

The J gene is TRBJ2-1, the V gene TRBV29-1, with TRBD2 as a possible D gene (6 bases). Germline V gene data show CDR1 as SQVTM and CDR2 as ANQGSEA. The length of the CDR3 is 14 residues. V lost 3 bases and J 0 bases, leaving 9 bases between the germline ends. CDR3 DNA sequence: TGCAGCGTTGACCCCGGGAGCTCCTACAATGAGCAGTTCTTC. Protein: CSVDPGSSYNEQFF.

J is TRBJ2-1 and V is TRBV7-9, with 7 bases fitting TRBD1. The CDR3 totals 13 residues. Germline trimming cut 5 bases from V and 6 bases from J; bases unmatched to any gene: 4. Germline values: CDR1 SEHNR, CDR2 FQNEAQ (reference sequence). The CDR3 nucleotides read TGTGCCAGCAGCACCGACAGGGCCAATGAGCAGTTCTTC. This translates into CASSTDRANEQFF.

This clone was recorded only once. The junction departs from the called germline gene at one end, perhaps through a read error. This rearrangement joins TRBV7-7 to TRBJ2-5, with TRBD2 matching 12 bases. The CDR3 length is 15 residues. CDR1 is SSHAT and CDR2 is FNYEAQ in the germline V gene (reference sequence). CDR3 protein: CASSPSGGARETQYF. The CDR3 nucleotides read TGTGCTAGCAGCCCTAGCGGGGGGGCACGAGAGACCCAGTACTTC.

The V and J genes are TRBV28 and TRBJ2-7, with D possibly matching TRBD2 (6 bases). Germline CDR1 MDHEN, CDR2 SYDVKM. The CDR3 is 11 residues long. Trimming took off 5 bases at V and 6 bases at J, with 8 bases between the two ends. The CDR3 protein is CASSPGGEQYF. DNA for the CDR3: TGTGCCAGCAGTCCCGGGGGCGAGCAGTACTTC. The full variable domain, its missing parts supplied by reference TRBV28 and TRBJ2-7, is DVKVTQSSRYLVKRTGEKVFLECVQDMDHENMFWYRQDPGLGLRLIYFSYDVKMKEKGDIPEGYSVSREKKERFSLILESASTNQTSMYLCASSPGGEQYFGPGTRLTVT.

This chain uses TRBV7-9 with TRBJ1-6; D is unclear. Trimming removed 6 bases from V and 3 bases from J, with 9 bases in between. This CDR3 is 14 amino acids long. Germline V CDR1 and CDR2: SEHNR, FQNEAQ (reference sequence). CDR3 in amino acids: CASRGELYNSPLHF. The CDR3 DNA follows: TGTGCCAGCAGGGGAGAACTCTATAATTCACCCCTCCACTTT.